The rows below give T cell receptor beta chains drawn from one sample of a study of cytomegalovirus exposure and HLA in healthy donors. Method: immunoSEQ multiplex PCR; TCRdb's copy keeps in-frame clones and lacks some. The sample shows about 140,000 clones, 75% of them seen only once. The sequencing sample was made of PBMCs. The receptors were gathered from a man in his forties in good health and CMV-seronegative. The CDR3 runs from the conserved cysteine through the conserved F or W. The D gene is left open where the match is weak. Clone size is not always given. Where it is, it says once, few, many or a class for expanded clones.

.,TRBV25-1,TRBJ2-1,TRBD1,TGTGCCAGCAGTGAATCAGTAGTAGGGACAGCTTACAATGAGCAGTTCTTC,CASSESVVGTAYNEQFF
.,TRBV18,TRBJ2-5,TRBD1,TGTGCCAGCTCACTAATGGACAGGGATGGTGAGCAGTACTTC,CASSLMDRDGEQYF
.,TRBV25-1,TRBJ2-3,.,TGTGCCAGCAGTGAACGGGATGCAACCCTCACAGATACGCAGTATTTT,CASSERDATLTDTQYF
.,TRBV7-2,TRBJ1-6,TRBD1,TGTGCCAGCAGCTTAATGGGACAGACTAATTCACCCCTCCACTTT,CASSLMGQTNSPLHF
.,TRBV7-2,TRBJ1-6,.,TGTGCCAGCAGCTTAGTGGCTTATAATTCACCCCTCCACTTT,CASSLVAYNSPLHF
once,TRBV19,TRBJ1-2,TRBD1,TGTGCCAGTAGTTTACTGGGACAGGGGGCTGACTATGGCTACACCTTC,CASSLLGQGADYGYTF
.,TRBV27,TRBJ2-3,.,TGTGCCAGCAGTTTCGACTTCGGGGACACAGATACGCAGTATTTT,CASSFDFGDTDTQYF
few,TRBV7-9,TRBJ1-4,TRBD1,TGTGCCAGCAGCCTCCTGACAGGGGGCAATGAAAAACTGTTTTTT,CASSLLTGGNEKLFF
.,TRBV5-6,TRBJ2-7,TRBD2,TGTGCCAGCAGCTTGACTAGCGGGGAGCAGTACTTC,CASSLTSGEQYF
.,TRBV5-1,TRBJ1-2,.,TGCGCCAGCAGCCCGCGGTCAGGGGTGGATGGCTACACCTTC,CASSPRSGVDGYTF